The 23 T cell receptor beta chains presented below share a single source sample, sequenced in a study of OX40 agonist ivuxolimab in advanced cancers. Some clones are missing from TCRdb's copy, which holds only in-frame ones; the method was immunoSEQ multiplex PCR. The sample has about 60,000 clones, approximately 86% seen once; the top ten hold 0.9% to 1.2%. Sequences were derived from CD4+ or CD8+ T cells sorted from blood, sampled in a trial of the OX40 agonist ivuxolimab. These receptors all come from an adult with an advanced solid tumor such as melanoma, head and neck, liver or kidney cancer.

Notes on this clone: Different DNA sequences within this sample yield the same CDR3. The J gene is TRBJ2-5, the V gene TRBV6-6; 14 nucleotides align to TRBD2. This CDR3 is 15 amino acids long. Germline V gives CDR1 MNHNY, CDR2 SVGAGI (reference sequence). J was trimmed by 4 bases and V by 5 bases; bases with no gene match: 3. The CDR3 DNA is TGTGCCAGCAGTAAGACTAGCGGGAGGGCAGAGACCCAGTACTTC. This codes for CASSKTSGRAETQYF.

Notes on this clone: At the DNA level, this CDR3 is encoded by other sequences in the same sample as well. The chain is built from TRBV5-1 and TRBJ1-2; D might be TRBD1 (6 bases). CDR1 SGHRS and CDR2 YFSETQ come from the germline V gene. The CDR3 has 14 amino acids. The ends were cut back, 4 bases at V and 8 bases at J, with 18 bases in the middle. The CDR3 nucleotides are TGCGCCAGCAGCCCGGAGGACGGAGGGGGGGGCTACACCTTC. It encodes CASSPEDGGGGYTF.

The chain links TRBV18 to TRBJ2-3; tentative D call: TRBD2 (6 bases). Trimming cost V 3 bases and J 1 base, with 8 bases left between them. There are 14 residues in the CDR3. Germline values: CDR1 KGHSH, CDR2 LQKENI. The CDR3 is CASSPRRGTDTQYF. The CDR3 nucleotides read TGTGCCAGCTCACCCCGGAGGGGCACAGATACGCAGTATTTT.

The CDR3 DNA reads TGTGCCACCAGCAGGGGCGGTTCGGGGGAGACCCAGTACTTC. Translation gives CATSRGGSGETQYF. V gene TRBV15 combines with J gene TRBJ2-5; a possible D gene is TRBD2 (5 bases). Trimming removed 3 bases at V and 5 bases at J, with 13 bases between. Germline CDR1 LNHNV, CDR2 YYDKDF (reference sequence). The CDR3 sequence is 14 residues long.

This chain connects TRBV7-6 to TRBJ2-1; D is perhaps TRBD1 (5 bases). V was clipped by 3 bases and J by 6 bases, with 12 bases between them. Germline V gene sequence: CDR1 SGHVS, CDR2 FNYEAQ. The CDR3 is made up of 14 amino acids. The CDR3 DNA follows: TGTGCCAGCAGCTTCCCAGGGTCTCGCAATGAGCAGTTCTTC. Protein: CASSFPGSRNEQFF.

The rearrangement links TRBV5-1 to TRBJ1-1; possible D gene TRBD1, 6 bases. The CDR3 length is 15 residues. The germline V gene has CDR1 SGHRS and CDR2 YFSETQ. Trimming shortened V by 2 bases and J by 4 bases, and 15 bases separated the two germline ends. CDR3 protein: CASSFLQGSGTEAFF. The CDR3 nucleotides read TGCGCCAGCAGCTTCCTACAGGGTTCGGGCACTGAAGCTTTCTTT.

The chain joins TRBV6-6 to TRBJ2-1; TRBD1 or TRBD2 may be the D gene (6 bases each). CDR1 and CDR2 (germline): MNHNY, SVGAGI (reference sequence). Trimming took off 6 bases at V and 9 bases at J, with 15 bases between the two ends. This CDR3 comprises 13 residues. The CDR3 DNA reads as TGTGCCAGCAGCCCCCCCGAGGGGGGTGAGCAGTTCTTC. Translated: CASSPPEGGEQFF.

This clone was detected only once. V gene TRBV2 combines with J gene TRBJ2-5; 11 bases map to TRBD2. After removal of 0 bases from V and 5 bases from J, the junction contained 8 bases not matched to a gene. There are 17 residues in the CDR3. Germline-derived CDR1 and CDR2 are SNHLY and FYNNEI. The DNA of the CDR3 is TGTGCCAGCAGTGAAGCGCTTTTAGCGGGAGGGCTTGAGACCCAGTACTTC. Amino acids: CASSEALLAGGLETQYF.

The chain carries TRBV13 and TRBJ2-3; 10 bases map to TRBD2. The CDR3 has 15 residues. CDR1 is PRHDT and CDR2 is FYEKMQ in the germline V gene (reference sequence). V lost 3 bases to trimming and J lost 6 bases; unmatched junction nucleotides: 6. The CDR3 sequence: CASSFRLAGVDTQYF. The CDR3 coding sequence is TGTGCCAGCAGCTTTCGTCTAGCGGGAGTTGATACGCAGTATTTT.

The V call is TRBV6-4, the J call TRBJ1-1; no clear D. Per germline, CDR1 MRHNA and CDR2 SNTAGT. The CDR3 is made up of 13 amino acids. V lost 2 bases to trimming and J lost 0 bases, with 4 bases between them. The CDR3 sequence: CASSDGLNTEAFF. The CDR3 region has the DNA TGTGCCAGCAGTGACGGCTTGAACACTGAAGCTTTCTTT.

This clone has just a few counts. Here the CDR3 reads CASSEEGGGGYTF. DNA for the CDR3: TGTGCCAGCAGTGAAGAAGGGGGAGGTGGCTACACCTTC. The V and J genes are TRBV6-1 and TRBJ1-2; weak D call: TRBD1 (6 bases). The CDR3 runs to 13 residues. Germline V gives CDR1 MNHNS, CDR2 SASEGT. Deletions cut 1 base from V and 7 bases from J, with 10 bases between.

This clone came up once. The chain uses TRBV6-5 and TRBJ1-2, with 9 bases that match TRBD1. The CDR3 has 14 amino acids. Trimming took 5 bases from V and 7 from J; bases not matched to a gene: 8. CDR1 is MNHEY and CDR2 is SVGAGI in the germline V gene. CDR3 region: CASSNTGGGRGYTF. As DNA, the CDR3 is TGTGCCAGCAGTAACACAGGGGGCGGCCGTGGCTACACCTTC.

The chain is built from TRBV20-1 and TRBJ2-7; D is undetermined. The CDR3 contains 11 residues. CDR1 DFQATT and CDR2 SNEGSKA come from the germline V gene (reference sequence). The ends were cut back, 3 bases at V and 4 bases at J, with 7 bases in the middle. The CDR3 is CSARMAYEQYF. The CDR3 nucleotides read TGCAGTGCTAGGATGGCTTACGAGCAGTACTTC.

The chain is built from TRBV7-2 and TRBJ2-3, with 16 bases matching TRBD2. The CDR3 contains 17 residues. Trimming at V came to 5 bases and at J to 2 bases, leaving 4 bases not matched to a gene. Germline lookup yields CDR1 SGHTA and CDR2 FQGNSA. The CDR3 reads CASSPGTSGRATDTQYF. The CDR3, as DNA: TGTGCCAGCAGCCCGGGGACTAGCGGGAGGGCCACAGATACGCAGTATTTT. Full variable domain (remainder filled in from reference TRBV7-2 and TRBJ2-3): GAGVSQSPSNKVTEKGKDVELRCDPISGHTALYWYRQSLGQGLEFLIYFQGNSAPDKSGLPSDRFSAERTGGSVSTLTIQRTQQEDSAVYLCASSPGTSGRATDTQYFGPGTRLTVL.

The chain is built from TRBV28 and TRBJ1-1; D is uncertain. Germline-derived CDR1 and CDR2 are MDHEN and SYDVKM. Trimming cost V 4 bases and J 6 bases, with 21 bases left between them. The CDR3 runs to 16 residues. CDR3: CASSYRVGRRGPEAFF. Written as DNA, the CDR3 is TGTGCCAGCAGTTACCGGGTTGGGAGGCGAGGACCTGAAGCTTTCTTT.

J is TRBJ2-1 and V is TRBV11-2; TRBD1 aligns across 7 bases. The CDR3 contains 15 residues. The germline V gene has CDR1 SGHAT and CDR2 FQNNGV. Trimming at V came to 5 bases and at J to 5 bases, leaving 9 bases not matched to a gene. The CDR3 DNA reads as TGTGCCAGCAGCCCGGTGGACAGGCAGGACAATGAGCAGTTCTTC. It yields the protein CASSPVDRQDNEQFF.

CDR3 protein: CASSLAWTSNIHNEQFF. CDR3 coding DNA: TGTGCCAGCAGCTTAGCATGGACTAGCAACATCCACAATGAGCAGTTCTTC. The chain employs TRBV7-2 and TRBJ2-1; 8 bases are shared with TRBD2. Germline V lookup: CDR1 SGHTA, CDR2 FQGNSA. V lost 0 bases, J lost 5 bases, and 9 bases stayed unmatched. The CDR3 spans 17 residues.

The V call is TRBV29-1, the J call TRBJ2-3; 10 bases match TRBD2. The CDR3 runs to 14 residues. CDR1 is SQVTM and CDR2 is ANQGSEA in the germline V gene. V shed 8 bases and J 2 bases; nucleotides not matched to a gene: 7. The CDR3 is CSFEGTSDTDTQYF. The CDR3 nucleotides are TGCAGCTTCGAAGGGACTAGCGACACAGATACGCAGTATTTT.

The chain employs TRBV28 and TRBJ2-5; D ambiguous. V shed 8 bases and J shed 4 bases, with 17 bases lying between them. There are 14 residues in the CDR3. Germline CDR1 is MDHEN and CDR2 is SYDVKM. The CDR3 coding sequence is TGTGCCAGCGGGTCGCCTACGGTCCGAGAGACCCAGTACTTC. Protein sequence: CASGSPTVRETQYF. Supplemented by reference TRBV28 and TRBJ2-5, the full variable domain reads DVKVTQSSRYLVKRTGEKVFLECVQDMDHENMFWYRQDPGLGLRLIYFSYDVKMKEKGDIPEGYSVSREKKERFSLILESASTNQTSMYLCASGSPTVRETQYFGPGTRLLVL.

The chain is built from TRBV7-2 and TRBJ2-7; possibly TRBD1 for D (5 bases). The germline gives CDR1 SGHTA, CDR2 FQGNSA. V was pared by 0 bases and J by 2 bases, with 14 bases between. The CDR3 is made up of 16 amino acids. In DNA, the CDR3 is TGTGCCAGCAGCTTAGCGCGGCAGGGAAGGACCTACGAGCAGTACTTC. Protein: CASSLARQGRTYEQYF.

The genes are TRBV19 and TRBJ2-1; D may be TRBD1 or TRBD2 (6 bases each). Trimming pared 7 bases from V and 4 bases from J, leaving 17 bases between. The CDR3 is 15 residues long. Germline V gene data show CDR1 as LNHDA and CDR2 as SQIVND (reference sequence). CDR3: CASTQGRGIYNEQFF. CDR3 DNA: TGTGCCAGTACTCAGGGGCGCGGGATATACAATGAGCAGTTCTTC.

The CDR3 bases are TGTGCCAGCTCACCCCGGGACCTCTCTGGAAACACCATATATTTT. Translation: CASSPRDLSGNTIYF. The chain carries TRBV18 and TRBJ1-3; tentatively, D is TRBD1 (5 bases). The CDR3 extends over 15 amino acids. V lost 3 bases, J lost 0 bases, and 9 bases lay in between. Germline values: CDR1 KGHSH, CDR2 LQKENI. Based on the CDR3 plus reference TRBV18 and TRBJ1-3, the full variable domain is NAGVMQNPRHLVRRRGQEARLRCSPMKGHSHVYWYRQLPEEGLKFMVYLQKENIIDESGMPKERFSAEFPKEGPSILRIQQVVRGDSAAYFCASSPRDLSGNTIYFGEGSWLTVV.

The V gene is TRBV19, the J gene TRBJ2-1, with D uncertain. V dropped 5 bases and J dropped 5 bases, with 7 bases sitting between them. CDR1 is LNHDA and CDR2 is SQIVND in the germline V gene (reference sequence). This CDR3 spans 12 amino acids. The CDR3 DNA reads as TGTGCCAGTAGTTTTAGGGACAATGAGCAGTTCTTC. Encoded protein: CASSFRDNEQFF.